What follows is one TCR beta chain and its context. Its target is unknown. In TCRdb, the reads were re-called with MiXCR into one record per CDR3 protein. The sample records 750,000 to 900,000 distinct CDR3 sequences, roughly 29% being singletons. The data derive from a study of T cell repertoires in cytomegalovirus infection. Study details: CMV epitopes that were recently identified and HLA-C-restricted were used alongside well-studied HLA-B-restricted ones. CMV infection and matching HLA type were both indicated by public TCR beta signatures. Study-level points and caveats: Cumulative public TCR beta family frequency identified CMV carriers with the relevant HLA. HLA-C-restricted CMV-specific TCR beta clonotypes were dominant in the ex vivo response.

The CDR3 extends over 15 amino acids. CDR1 SGHVS and CDR2 FNYEAQ come from the germline V gene. The V gene lost 4 bases and the J gene lost 10 bases, with 20 bases spanning the gap. Material: cultured CD8+ T cells from PBMCs, obtained from culture after CMV antigen stimulation. The V and J genes are TRBV7-6 and TRBJ2-4; D possibly corresponds to TRBD1 (5 bases). The receptor was isolated from a human donor in good health (CMV status not recorded). Some clones in this sample may be carry-over from other donors' samples. The CDR3, as DNA: TGTGCCAGCAGCTCAATTCACGGGCCTGGGGCGATTCAGTACTTC. Translated, it gives CASSSIHGPGAIQYF.